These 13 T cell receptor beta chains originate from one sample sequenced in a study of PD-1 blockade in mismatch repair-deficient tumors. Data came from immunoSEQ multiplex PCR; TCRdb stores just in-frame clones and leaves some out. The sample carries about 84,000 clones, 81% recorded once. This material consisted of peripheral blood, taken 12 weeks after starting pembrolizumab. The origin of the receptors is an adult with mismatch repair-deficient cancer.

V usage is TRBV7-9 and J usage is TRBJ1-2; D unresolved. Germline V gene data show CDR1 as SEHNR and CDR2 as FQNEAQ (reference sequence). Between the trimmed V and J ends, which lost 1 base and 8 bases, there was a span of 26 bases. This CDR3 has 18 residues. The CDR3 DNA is TGTGCCAGCAGCTTAGTTGCCGGGGTCGGCATCTTAACGGGCGGCTACACCTTC. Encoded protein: CASSLVAGVGILTGGYTF.

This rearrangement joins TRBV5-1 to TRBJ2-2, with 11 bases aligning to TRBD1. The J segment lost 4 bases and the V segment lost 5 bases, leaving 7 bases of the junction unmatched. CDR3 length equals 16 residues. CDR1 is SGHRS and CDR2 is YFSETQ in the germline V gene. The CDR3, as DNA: TGCGCCAGCAGGCGTACCGGGACAGGGGGCACCGGGGAGCTGTTTTTT. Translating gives CASRRTGTGGTGELFF.

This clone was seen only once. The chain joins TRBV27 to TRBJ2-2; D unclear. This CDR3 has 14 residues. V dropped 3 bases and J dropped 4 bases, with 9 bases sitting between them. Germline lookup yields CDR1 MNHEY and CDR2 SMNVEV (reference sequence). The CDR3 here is CASSFRTLTGELFF. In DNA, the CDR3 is TGTGCCAGCAGTTTCCGGACCCTCACCGGGGAGCTGTTTTTT.

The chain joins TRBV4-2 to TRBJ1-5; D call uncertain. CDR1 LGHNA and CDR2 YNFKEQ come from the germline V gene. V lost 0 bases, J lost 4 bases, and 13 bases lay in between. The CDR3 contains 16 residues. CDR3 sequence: CASSQEASFVNQPQHF. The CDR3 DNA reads TGTGCCAGCAGCCAAGAGGCCAGTTTTGTAAATCAGCCCCAGCATTTT.

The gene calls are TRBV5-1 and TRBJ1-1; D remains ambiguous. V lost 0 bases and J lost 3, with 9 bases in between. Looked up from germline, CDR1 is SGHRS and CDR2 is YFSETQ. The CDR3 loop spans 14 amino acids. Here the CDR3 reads CASSLASVDTEAFF. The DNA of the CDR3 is TGCGCCAGCAGCTTGGCCTCAGTCGACACTGAAGCTTTCTTT.

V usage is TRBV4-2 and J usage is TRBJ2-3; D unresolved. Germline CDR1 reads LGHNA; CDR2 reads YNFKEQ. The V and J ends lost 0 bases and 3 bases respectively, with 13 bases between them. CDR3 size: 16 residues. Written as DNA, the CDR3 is TGTGCCAGCAGCCAAGATGGGCTAGACGGTACAGATACGCAGTATTTT. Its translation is CASSQDGLDGTDTQYF.

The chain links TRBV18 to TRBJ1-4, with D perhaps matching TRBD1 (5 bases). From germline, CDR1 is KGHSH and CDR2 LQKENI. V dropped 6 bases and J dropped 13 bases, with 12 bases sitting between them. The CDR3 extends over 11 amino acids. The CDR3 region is CASSSGSGLFF. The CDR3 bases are TGTGCCAGCTCGTCAGGGTCCGGACTGTTTTTT.

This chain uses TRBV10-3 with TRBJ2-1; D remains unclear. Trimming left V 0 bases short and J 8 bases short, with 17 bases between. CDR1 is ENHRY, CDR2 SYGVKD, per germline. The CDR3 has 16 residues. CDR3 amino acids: CAISESAFPTRDEQFF. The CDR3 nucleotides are TGTGCCATCAGTGAGTCGGCCTTCCCGACTCGGGATGAGCAGTTCTTC.

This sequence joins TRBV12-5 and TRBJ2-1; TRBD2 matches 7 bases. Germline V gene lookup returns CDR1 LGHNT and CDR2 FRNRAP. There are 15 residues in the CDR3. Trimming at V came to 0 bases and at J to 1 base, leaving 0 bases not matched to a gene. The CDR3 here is CASGLVAGSYNEQFF. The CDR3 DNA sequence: TGTGCTAGTGGTTTGGTAGCGGGATCCTACAATGAGCAGTTCTTC.

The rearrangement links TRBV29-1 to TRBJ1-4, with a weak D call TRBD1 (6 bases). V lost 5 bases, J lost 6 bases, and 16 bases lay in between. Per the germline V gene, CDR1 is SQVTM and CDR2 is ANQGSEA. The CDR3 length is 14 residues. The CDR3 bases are TGCAGCGTTTCCGTAGGCCCAGGGGATGAAAAACTGTTTTTT. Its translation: CSVSVGPGDEKLFF.

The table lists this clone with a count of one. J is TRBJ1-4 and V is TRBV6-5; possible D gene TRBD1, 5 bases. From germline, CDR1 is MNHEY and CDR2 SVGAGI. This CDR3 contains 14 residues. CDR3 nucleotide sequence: TGTGCTACGGGACCCCCATGGGAGAATGAAAAACTGTTTTTT. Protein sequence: CATGPPWENEKLFF.

The CDR3 loop reads CASSLRQESYEQYF. The CDR3 bases are TGTGCCAGCAGCTTGCGACAGGAGTCCTACGAGCAGTACTTC. The chain recombines TRBV5-5 with TRBJ2-7; a weak D match, TRBD1 (6 bases). Deletions cut 1 base from V and 1 base from J, with 9 bases between. The CDR3 is 14 residues long. Germline V gene data show CDR1 as SGHKS and CDR2 as YYEKEE (reference sequence).

For the CDR3, the DNA is TGTGCCAGCAGCGAAGCGGGGACTAGCGGCTACGAGCAGTACTTC. It yields the protein CASSEAGTSGYEQYF. V usage is TRBV11-3 and J usage is TRBJ2-7; 11 nucleotides align to TRBD2. The CDR3 is 15 amino acids. CDR1 and CDR2 (germline): SGHNT, YENEEA. After removal of 5 bases from V and 3 bases from J, the junction contained 6 bases not matched to a gene.